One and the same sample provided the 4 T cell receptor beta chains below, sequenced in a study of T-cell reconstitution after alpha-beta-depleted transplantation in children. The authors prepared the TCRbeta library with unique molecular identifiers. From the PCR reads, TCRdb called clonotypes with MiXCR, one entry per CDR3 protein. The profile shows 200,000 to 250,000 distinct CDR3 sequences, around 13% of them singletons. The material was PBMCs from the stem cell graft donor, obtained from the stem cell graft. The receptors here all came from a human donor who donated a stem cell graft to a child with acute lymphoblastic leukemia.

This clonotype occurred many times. The CDR3 loop reads CSVRGSEMPQHF. The CDR3 DNA is TGCAGTGTCAGAGGGTCGGAGATGCCCCAGCATTTT. V gene TRBV20-1 combines with J gene TRBJ1-5; D is undetermined. V lost 7 bases to trimming and J lost 9 bases, with 16 bases between them. Germline V gene lookup returns CDR1 DFQATT and CDR2 SNEGSKA (reference sequence). CDR3 length: 12 residues.

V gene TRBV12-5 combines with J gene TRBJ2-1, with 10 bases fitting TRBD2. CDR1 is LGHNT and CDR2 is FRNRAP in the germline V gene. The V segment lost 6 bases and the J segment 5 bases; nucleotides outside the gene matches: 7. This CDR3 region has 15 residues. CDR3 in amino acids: CASGTGTSANNEQFF. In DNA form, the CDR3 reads TGTGCTAGTGGAACCGGGACTAGCGCCAACAATGAGCAGTTCTTC.

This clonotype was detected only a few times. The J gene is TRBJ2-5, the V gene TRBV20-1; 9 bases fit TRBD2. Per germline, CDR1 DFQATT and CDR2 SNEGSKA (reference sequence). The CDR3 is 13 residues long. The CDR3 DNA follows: TGCAGCATAGAGCTAGCGGGGCGGAAGACCCAGTACTTC. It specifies CSIELAGRKTQYF.

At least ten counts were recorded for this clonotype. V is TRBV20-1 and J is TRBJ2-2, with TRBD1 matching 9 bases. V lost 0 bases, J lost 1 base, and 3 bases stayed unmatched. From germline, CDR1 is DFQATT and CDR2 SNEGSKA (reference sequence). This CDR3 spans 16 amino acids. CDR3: CSARDPGQGNTGELFF. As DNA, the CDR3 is TGCAGTGCTAGAGACCCGGGACAGGGGAACACCGGGGAGCTGTTTTTT.